This record concerns one T cell receptor (beta chain) sequence. Per germline, CDR1 LGHDT and CDR2 YNNKEL (reference sequence). V gave up 0 bases and J gave up 5 bases, with 19 bases separating them. This CDR3 is 17 amino acids long. Cohorts were assigned according to the clinical history that participants reported. Measured with immunoSEQ multiplex PCR; TCRdb has only the in-frame clones, and not every one. The repertoire consists of approximately 220,000 clones, with approximately 92% occurring once and the leading ten covering about 3.3%. This entry belongs to a study of blood T cell repertoires in COVID-19. Turning to the study itself: Sites in the United States, Italy and Spain provided acute and convalescent COVID-19 samples. Sample material is recorded as cDNA or gDNA derived from T cells, B-cell-depleted T cells, or PBMCs.

The receptor was isolated from a woman between 18 and 29 years old in a cohort exposed to, infected with or recovered from COVID-19 (not recorded which). The sequenced material came from PBMCs or T cells enriched from blood (not recorded which). The V call is TRBV3-1 (or the pseudogene TRBV3-2), the J call TRBJ1-2; TRBD1 is a possible D gene (5 bases). The CDR3 reads CASSQDGAAGNGYGYTF. The CDR3 nucleotides read TGTGCCAGCAGCCAAGATGGGGCGGCAGGGAATGGGTATGGCTACACCTTC.